This T cell receptor beta chain was profiled in a study of blood T cell repertoires in COVID-19. Overall study: In each case, the material was cDNA or gDNA derived from T cells, B-cell-depleted T cells, or PBMCs.

Measured with immunoSEQ multiplex PCR; TCRdb has only the in-frame clones, and not every one. The sample holds approximately 500,000 clones, roughly 91% seen once. This clone was detected only a few times. Sample: peripheral blood. The clonotype was recovered from a woman aged 45-65 years with COVID-19, enrolled during active disease.

This CDR3 is CASSRLVNTGELFF. The CDR3 DNA reads TGTGCCAGCAGTAGACTAGTCAACACCGGGGAGCTGTTTTTT. The chain carries TRBV2 and TRBJ2-2; a weak D match, TRBD2 (6 bases). Trimming pared 5 bases from V and 2 bases from J, leaving 9 bases between. The CDR3 covers 14 residues. Germline CDR1 is SNHLY and CDR2 is FYNNEI.